The rows below give T cell receptor beta chains drawn from one sample of a study of blood T cell repertoires in COVID-19. Sequencing was performed with immunoSEQ multiplex PCR; in TCRdb, only in-frame clones are kept and a portion is missing. Among some 320,000 clones listed, approximately 90% were seen once. The sequencing input was peripheral blood. Receptors were obtained from a woman aged 25 to 39 who had recovered from COVID-19. The CDR3 runs from the conserved cysteine through the conserved F or W. Fields, in order: clone size, D gene, V gene, J gene, CDR3 protein. D genes are given only for firm matches. Size is stated for part of the rows, as once, few or many counts, or as a class when the clone is expanded.

-	-	TRBV5-1	TRBJ1-1	CASSNKQVELSRNTEAFF
-	-	TRBV15	TRBJ2-3	CATSRDGQSTDTQYF
-	TRBD1	TRBV3-1/TRBV3-2	TRBJ2-5	CASSQGTGGLETQYF
-	-	TRBV6-5	TRBJ1-1	CASRGGWMMHTEAFF
-	-	TRBV4-1	TRBJ2-1	CASSPWGGEDGEQFF
-	TRBD2	TRBV7-3	TRBJ2-3	CASSLASGLDTQYF
-	TRBD2	TRBV20-1	TRBJ2-2	CSASTSGGYTGELFF
-	TRBD1	TRBV28	TRBJ2-5	CASSQGQEETQYF
-	TRBD1	TRBV28	TRBJ2-7	CASRGTATYEQYF
-	TRBD1	TRBV6-5	TRBJ1-6	CASSLTGFNSPLHF
once	-	TRBV19	TRBJ2-1	CASSIGRGMDEQFF
-	-	TRBV28	TRBJ2-7	CASSPVGGHLYEQYF
-	-	TRBV3-1/TRBV3-2	TRBJ1-1	CASSAPRRGNTEAFF
-	-	TRBV5-3	TRBJ1-6	CARSFWEESLTRSPLHF
-	-	TRBV7-2	TRBJ1-3	CASSPLGSGNTIYF
-	-	TRBV15	TRBJ1-5	CATSRDLGVNQPQHF
once	TRBD1	TRBV5-1	TRBJ2-3	CASSPGQVYSADTQYF
-	-	TRBV4-1	TRBJ1-5	CASGSSLNQPQHF
-	-	TRBV6-6	TRBJ2-7	CASSYQEEGEQYF
-	-	TRBV5-5	TRBJ1-5	CASSSLTDSYNQPQHF
-	-	TRBV3-1/TRBV3-2	TRBJ1-3	CASSPTSQAHSGNTIYF
-	-	TRBV6-2/TRBV6-3	TRBJ2-3	CASSPPLERTGTDTQYF
-	-	TRBV18	TRBJ1-1	CASSPRARAGTEAFF
-	-	TRBV7-9	TRBJ2-5	CASSLTAGLQETQYF
-	TRBD1	TRBV7-2	TRBJ1-1	CASKYRDRNTEAFF
-	-	TRBV3-1/TRBV3-2	TRBJ2-1	CASSPLPRGGWFF
-	-	TRBV18	TRBJ2-6	CASSRYSQPGANVLTF
-	TRBD2	TRBV3-1/TRBV3-2	TRBJ2-2	CASSFGLASNTGELFF
-	TRBD1	TRBV6-6	TRBJ2-1	CASSFTGDLWDEQFF
-	TRBD1	TRBV7-9	TRBJ1-2	CASRRTGDDGYTF
-	-	TRBV3-1/TRBV3-2	TRBJ2-7	CASSRGFPDEQYF
-	-	TRBV6-6	TRBJ1-3	CASSYIRGHTIYF